Presented here are 14 T cell receptor beta chains from one specimen sequenced in a study of cytomegalovirus exposure and HLA in healthy donors. PCR involved 60 Vbeta and 13 Jbeta primers. The method was immunoSEQ multiplex PCR; TCRdb's version includes in-frame clones alone and lacks a portion of them. The sample holds about 130,000 clones, 60% to 85% seen once. Sequencing input: PBMCs. The receptors originated from a woman in her 40s in good health and CMV-seronegative.

The gene calls are TRBV5-1 and TRBJ1-3; D gene uncertain. This CDR3 is built from 15 residues. Germline CDR1 and CDR2: SGHRS and YFSETQ. V lost 0 bases, J lost 0 bases, and 7 bases lay in between. CDR3 in DNA: TGCGCCAGCAGCTTGGGGGCCGACTCTGGAAACACCATATATTTT. Its translation: CASSLGADSGNTIYF.

This clone occurred a few times. J is TRBJ2-1 and V is TRBV5-4; TRBD1 aligns across 8 bases. V shed 5 bases and J 2 bases; nucleotides not matched to a gene: 6. CDR3 length equals 15 residues. Germline assignment: CDR1 SGHNT and CDR2 YYREEE (reference sequence). The CDR3 nucleotides are TGTGCCAGCAGGTCCGGGACAGGTACCTACAATGAGCAGTTCTTC. It encodes CASRSGTGTYNEQFF.

The J gene is TRBJ2-3, the V gene TRBV14; D ambiguous. The V and J ends lost 5 bases and 4 bases respectively, with 10 bases between them. The CDR3 sequence is 13 residues long. Germline lookup yields CDR1 SGHDN and CDR2 FVKESK. CDR3 coding DNA: TGTGCCAGCAGCAGTGTGGGCGCAGATACGCAGTATTTT. This sequence encodes CASSSVGADTQYF.

V usage is TRBV18 and J usage is TRBJ2-3; D might be TRBD1 (5 bases). CDR1 and CDR2 (germline): KGHSH, LQKENI. CDR3 length equals 15 residues. Trimming took off 0 bases at V and 5 bases at J, with 12 bases between the two ends. The CDR3 DNA follows: TGTGCCAGCTCACCACCTTTCAGGGCTGAAGATACGCAGTATTTT. It yields the protein CASSPPFRAEDTQYF.

This clone was seen a few times. The chain couples TRBV9 to TRBJ1-5; D call uncertain. CDR1 is SGDLS, CDR2 YYNGEE, per germline. V was clipped by 4 bases and J by 4 bases, with 12 bases between them. The CDR3 is 14 residues long. CDR3 residues: CASSPSGFNQPQHF. CDR3 coding DNA: TGTGCCAGCAGCCCCTCGGGATTTAATCAGCCCCAGCATTTT.

This rearrangement joins TRBV7-6 to TRBJ2-7, with 8 bases matching TRBD2. The V gene end was trimmed by 0 bases and the J gene end by 0 bases; junction bases not matched to a gene: 1. CDR1 and CDR2 (germline): SGHVS, FNYEAQ. This CDR3 region has 15 residues. The CDR3 DNA reads TGTGCCAGCAGCTTAGCGAGCGGGGGCTCCTACGAGCAGTACTTC. Translating gives CASSLASGGSYEQYF.

J is TRBJ2-3 and V is TRBV7-6, with 7 bases aligning to TRBD2. The CDR3 contains 12 residues. CDR1 is SGHVS, CDR2 FNYEAQ, per germline. The V and J ends lost 6 bases and 8 bases, in that order; junction bases with no gene match: 5. The CDR3 sequence: CASSYGGSTQYF. In DNA form, the CDR3 reads TGTGCCAGCAGTTACGGCGGGAGTACGCAGTATTTT.

The chain uses TRBV9 and TRBJ2-3; 12 bases line up with TRBD1. Unmatched junction bases numbered 9, after V lost 3 bases and J lost 7 bases. This CDR3 spans 16 amino acids. CDR1 SGDLS and CDR2 YYNGEE come from the germline V gene. The CDR3 here is CASSASGTGGLHTQYF. The CDR3 bases are TGTGCCAGCAGCGCGTCCGGGACAGGGGGCCTCCATACGCAGTATTTT.

CDR3 in amino acids: CSVTAGRGDQPQHF. The CDR3, as DNA: TGCAGCGTTACCGCGGGGAGGGGGGATCAGCCCCAGCATTTT. This chain joins TRBV29-1 and TRBJ1-5; possible D gene TRBD1, 6 bases. CDR1 SQVTM and CDR2 ANQGSEA come from the germline V gene. Trimming removed 5 bases from V and 5 bases from J, with 16 bases in between. The CDR3 consists of 14 residues.

This clone was seen a single time. This chain joins TRBV6-6 and TRBJ1-4; a weak D match, TRBD1 (5 bases). The CDR3 runs 14 residues. In germline, CDR1 is MNHNY, CDR2 SVGAGI (reference sequence). The V gene lost 8 bases and the J gene lost 7 bases, with 17 bases spanning the gap. CDR3 sequence reads: CASRQGGPLEKLFF. The CDR3, as DNA: TGTGCCAGCCGCCAGGGAGGGCCTCTTGAAAAACTGTTTTTT.

V usage is TRBV5-6 and J usage is TRBJ1-1, with TRBD1 matching 9 bases. The length of the CDR3 is 16 residues. V lost 1 base to trimming and J lost 0 bases; unmatched junction nucleotides: 4. Looked up from germline, CDR1 is SGHDT and CDR2 is YYEEEE. The CDR3, as DNA: TGTGCCAGCAGCTTGTTTGGGACAGGGATGAACACTGAAGCTTTCTTT. Amino acid sequence: CASSLFGTGMNTEAFF.

This clone was seen once. V is TRBV6-4 and J is TRBJ2-2, with 7 bases identical to TRBD2. The CDR3 is 16 amino acids. Germline values: CDR1 MRHNA, CDR2 SNTAGT. The V and J ends lost 3 bases and 5 bases, in that order; junction bases with no gene match: 9. The CDR3 region has the DNA TGTGCCAGCAGTGAGATGGCTAGCGGTAGTACCGGGGAGCTGTTTTTT. It codes for CASSEMASGSTGELFF.

This clone was observed a few times. The chain couples TRBV14 to TRBJ2-1; 11 nucleotides align to TRBD2. This CDR3 comprises 20 residues. Germline V gene data show CDR1 as SGHDN and CDR2 as FVKESK. Losses at the gene ends were 3 bases for V and 3 bases for J; bases not matched to a gene: 16. CDR3 region: CASSHKEASGRFTLYNEQFF. The CDR3 bases are TGTGCCAGCAGCCACAAGGAGGCTAGCGGGAGGTTTACCCTCTACAATGAGCAGTTCTTC.

The chain combines TRBV5-1 with TRBJ2-2; 8 bases are shared with TRBD2. CDR1 and CDR2 from the germline V gene are SGHRS and YFSETQ. The CDR3 extends over 17 amino acids. V shed 0 bases, J shed 1 base, and the junction held 5 bases outside the gene matches. The CDR3 region has the DNA TGCGCCAGCAGCTTGGTCTACGGGGGGGTGAACACCGGGGAGCTGTTTTTT. It yields the protein CASSLVYGGVNTGELFF.